The rows below give T cell receptor beta chains drawn from one sample of a study of cytotoxic CD8 clonotypes in ibrutinib-treated CLL. The table came from immunoSEQ multiplex PCR; TCRdb's copy has only in-frame clones and leaves some out. The sample contains about 300,000 clones, 67% of which appear only once. This specimen was PBMCs, taken after 36 months of ibrutinib treatment. These receptors all come from a human donor with chronic lymphocytic leukemia. The CDR3 runs from the conserved cysteine through the conserved F or W. A D gene is named only where the DNA matches it firmly. Clone sizes are given selectively: once, few, many, or a class where the clone is expanded.

D: -
V: TRBV4-1
J: TRBJ1-4
size: -
DNA: TGCGCCAGCAGCCCAGACCCCACAACTAATGAAAAACTGTTTTTT
CDR3: CASSPDPTTNEKLFF

D: TRBD2
V: TRBV9
J: TRBJ2-1
size: -
DNA: TGTGCCAGCAGCGTAGACCCCAGCGGGATAGGTAATGAGCAGTTCTTC
CDR3: CASSVDPSGIGNEQFF

D: TRBD1
V: TRBV27
J: TRBJ1-2
size: few
DNA: TGTGCCAGCAGTCGGCGACAGGGAGTTGGCTACACCTTC
CDR3: CASSRRQGVGYTF

D: TRBD1
V: TRBV18
J: TRBJ2-6
size: -
DNA: TGTGCCAGCTCACCAAGGGACAGGGGTGGGGCCAACGTCCTGACTTTC
CDR3: CASSPRDRGGANVLTF

D: -
V: TRBV2
J: TRBJ1-1
size: once
DNA: TGTGCCAGCAAACTTGGAGGGCGGGGCACTGAAGCTTTCTTT
CDR3: CASKLGGRGTEAFF

D: -
V: TRBV9
J: TRBJ2-1
size: -
DNA: TGTGCCAGCAGCGTAGTTGATAGCAGGGGTGAGCAGTTCTTC
CDR3: CASSVVDSRGEQFF

D: TRBD2
V: TRBV9
J: TRBJ2-1
size: -
DNA: TGTGCCAGCAGCGCTAGCGGGGGGCAGTTCTTC
CDR3: CASSASGGQFF

D: -
V: TRBV5-4
J: TRBJ2-1
size: -
DNA: TGTGCCAGCAGCTTGGGGCCGGAACAGTTCTTC
CDR3: CASSLGPEQFF

D: -
V: TRBV10-3
J: TRBJ2-7
size: -
DNA: TGTGCCATCAGAGCGGACCCGATAGGCGAGCAGTACTTC
CDR3: CAIRADPIGEQYF

D: -
V: TRBV2
J: TRBJ1-4
size: -
DNA: TGTGCCAGCAGTCAGGTGGACTATAATGAAAAACTGTTTTTT
CDR3: CASSQVDYNEKLFF

D: TRBD1
V: TRBV6-1
J: TRBJ2-2
size: -
DNA: TGTGCCAGCAGTGAGAGGGACAGCAATCCGTTGACCGGGGAGCTGTTTTTT
CDR3: CASSERDSNPLTGELFF

D: -
V: TRBV5-1
J: TRBJ2-3
size: -
DNA: TGCGCCAGCAGCTCCCCTTGGACAGCTACTAGCACAGATACGCAGTATTTT
CDR3: CASSSPWTATSTDTQYF

D: TRBD1
V: TRBV7-3
J: TRBJ2-1
size: -
DNA: TGTGCCAGCAGCTTAAAAGGGGCAGGGGGCAATGAGCAGTTCTTC
CDR3: CASSLKGAGGNEQFF

D: -
V: TRBV30
J: TRBJ2-1
size: -
DNA: TGTGCCTGGAGGTGTAACGATGAGCAGTTCTTC
CDR3: CAWRCNDEQFF

D: TRBD2
V: TRBV4-1
J: TRBJ2-3
size: -
DNA: TGCGCCAGCAGCCAAGCACTAGCGGGGGGGCCTACAGATACGCAGTATTTT
CDR3: CASSQALAGGPTDTQYF

D: -
V: TRBV13
J: TRBJ2-1
size: -
DNA: TGTGCCAGCAGAGGTAGCTCCTACAATGAGCAGTTCTTC
CDR3: CASRGSSYNEQFF

D: -
V: TRBV7-9
J: TRBJ2-7
size: -
DNA: TGTGCCAGCAGCTTAGTTGGGGTGGGGGAGCAGTACTTC
CDR3: CASSLVGVGEQYF

D: -
V: TRBV5-4
J: TRBJ2-5
size: -
DNA: TGTGCCAGCAGTTTAGACCCGCGGCCGTTTGAGGTTGGAGAGACCCAGTACTTC
CDR3: CASSLDPRPFEVGETQYF

D: -
V: TRBV7-6
J: TRBJ1-1
size: once
DNA: TGTGCCAGCAGCTTAGGAACCCCCGGGAACCCAGGGACTGAAGCTTTCTTT
CDR3: CASSLGTPGNPGTEAFF

D: -
V: TRBV30
J: TRBJ1-4
size: -
DNA: TGTGCCTGGAAAAAGGGGGGGAATGAAAAACTGTTTTTT
CDR3: CAWKKGGNEKLFF

D: -
V: TRBV11-3
J: TRBJ2-1
size: -
DNA: TGTGCCAGCAGCTTAGGGTACGGCGGAGAGCAGTTCTTC
CDR3: CASSLGYGGEQFF

D: -
V: TRBV5-5
J: TRBJ2-7
size: once
DNA: TGTGCCAGCAGCTTGGCCCCCGCCACTCCAGGGGAGGCCTACGAGCAGTACTTC
CDR3: CASSLAPATPGEAYEQYF

D: -
V: TRBV18
J: TRBJ1-5
size: -
DNA: TGTGCCAGCTCACCCCTGGGAGGGGGTGCTCAGCCCCAGCATTTT
CDR3: CASSPLGGGAQPQHF

D: -
V: TRBV4-1
J: TRBJ1-2
size: -
DNA: TGCGCCAGCAGCCCTCGCGTTCCCCTCAACTATGGCTACACCTTC
CDR3: CASSPRVPLNYGYTF

D: -
V: TRBV6-5
J: TRBJ1-3
size: -
DNA: TGTGCCAGCAGTTACTCGAGGGGTTTGGGAAACACCATATATTTT
CDR3: CASSYSRGLGNTIYF

D: -
V: TRBV9
J: TRBJ1-2
size: -
DNA: TGTGCCAGCACCCCTCAACGAAACTACGGCTACACCTTC
CDR3: CASTPQRNYGYTF

D: TRBD2
V: TRBV27
J: TRBJ2-1
size: -
DNA: TGTGCCAGCAGTTTATATGTAGCTAGCGGGACCGCCAATGAGCAGTTCTTC
CDR3: CASSLYVASGTANEQFF

D: -
V: TRBV29-1
J: TRBJ1-3
size: -
DNA: TGCAGCGTTGCCGGTGGTCGAAACACCATATATTTT
CDR3: CSVAGGRNTIYF

D: -
V: TRBV5-6
J: TRBJ2-7
size: -
DNA: TGTGCCAGCAGCTTGCAGGGACGGATTACAATGGTTAGATTC
CDR3: CASSLQGRITMVRF

D: TRBD2
V: TRBV19
J: TRBJ2-5
size: -
DNA: TGTGCCAGTAGTATACGGAGCGGGAGGGGGGAAGAGACCCAGTACTTC
CDR3: CASSIRSGRGEETQYF

D: -
V: TRBV6-5
J: TRBJ2-2
size: -
DNA: TGTGCCAGCTCCAAGGGGCAGACCACCGGGGAGCTGTTTTTT
CDR3: CASSKGQTTGELFF

D: -
V: TRBV5-1
J: TRBJ1-6
size: -
DNA: TGCGCCAGCAGCTTGGCCATAAGTCAGTATAATTCACCCCTCCACTTT
CDR3: CASSLAISQYNSPLHF

D: -
V: TRBV7-9
J: TRBJ2-2
size: -
DNA: TGTGCCAGCAGCTTTACCACCGGGGAGCTGTTTTTT
CDR3: CASSFTTGELFF

D: -
V: TRBV27
J: TRBJ2-7
size: -
DNA: TGTGCCAGCAGTTTACGAGGGGCCTTCTCCTACGAGCAGTACTTC
CDR3: CASSLRGAFSYEQYF

D: -
V: TRBV7-2
J: TRBJ1-2
size: -
DNA: TGTGCCAGCAGCTTAGGTTTCGACAGCTGGGCTGGCTACACCTTC
CDR3: CASSLGFDSWAGYTF

D: TRBD1
V: TRBV4-1
J: TRBJ1-1
size: -
DNA: TGCGCCAGCAGCCAGGTTACAGGGGCCGCCATGAACACTGAAGCTTTCTTT
CDR3: CASSQVTGAAMNTEAFF

D: TRBD2
V: TRBV5-1
J: TRBJ2-7
size: -
DNA: TGCGCCAGCAGCATTACTAGCGCAACCTACGAGCAGTACTTC
CDR3: CASSITSATYEQYF

D: TRBD1
V: TRBV28
J: TRBJ2-7
size: -
DNA: TGTGCCAGCAGCCAGGGACAGGACCTCTCCTACGAGCAGTACTTC
CDR3: CASSQGQDLSYEQYF

D: -
V: TRBV7-9
J: TRBJ2-5
size: -
DNA: TGTGCCAGCAGCTTAGGAGTGCGGGAGACCCAGTACTTC
CDR3: CASSLGVRETQYF

D: -
V: TRBV6-1
J: TRBJ2-1
size: -
DNA: TGTGCCAGCAGTGAGAGGCCCCCAGTAAATGAGCAGTTCTTC
CDR3: CASSERPPVNEQFF

D: -
V: TRBV7-6
J: TRBJ2-1
size: -
DNA: TGTGCCAGCAGCTCCACTGATGTGGTGAGCTCCTACAATGAGCAGTTCTTC
CDR3: CASSSTDVVSSYNEQFF

D: -
V: TRBV29-1
J: TRBJ2-2
size: -
DNA: TGCAGCGTTGATTCCTCTAACACCGGGGAGCTGTTTTTT
CDR3: CSVDSSNTGELFF

D: -
V: TRBV12-5
J: TRBJ2-3
size: -
DNA: TGTGCTAGTGGGGGGGAAAAATCCGGGACAGATACGCAGTATTTT
CDR3: CASGGEKSGTDTQYF

D: -
V: TRBV28
J: TRBJ2-5
size: -
DNA: TGTGCCAGCAGTTTAGACGGGCAGGTTTGGGTCGGCCAAGAGACCCAGTACTTC
CDR3: CASSLDGQVWVGQETQYF

D: -
V: TRBV29-1
J: TRBJ1-1
size: once
DNA: TGCAGCGTAATCCCCGGCGGGTCTGAAGCTTTCTTT
CDR3: CSVIPGGSEAFF

D: -
V: TRBV14
J: TRBJ2-2
size: -
DNA: TGTGCCAGCAGCCATTTTTCTCCCCACCGGTCCGAGCTGTTTTTT
CDR3: CASSHFSPHRSELFF

D: -
V: TRBV19
J: TRBJ1-1
size: -
DNA: TGTGCCAGTAGTATAGGCTGGTGGACTGAAGCTTTCTTT
CDR3: CASSIGWWTEAFF

D: -
V: TRBV4-1
J: TRBJ1-2
size: -
DNA: TGCGCCAGCAGCCAAGTTGCGGGTGTAGCTAACTATGGCTACACCTTC
CDR3: CASSQVAGVANYGYTF

D: -
V: TRBV5-1
J: TRBJ2-3
size: -
DNA: TGCGCCAGCAGCTTGGGTCCCTCCACAGATACGCAGTATTTT
CDR3: CASSLGPSTDTQYF

D: TRBD2
V: TRBV2
J: TRBJ2-5
size: -
DNA: TGTGCCAGCAGACGAAGGACTAGCGGGGAGACCCAGTACTTC
CDR3: CASRRRTSGETQYF

D: TRBD2
V: TRBV10-3
J: TRBJ2-1
size: -
DNA: TGTGCCATCAAGCGACTAGCGCAGAGCTCCTACAATGAGCAGTTCTTC
CDR3: CAIKRLAQSSYNEQFF

D: TRBD2
V: TRBV7-2
J: TRBJ2-1
size: -
DNA: TGTGCCAGCAGCCCCCGGACTAGCGGGAGCGTTGTGCAGTTCTTC
CDR3: CASSPRTSGSVVQFF

D: TRBD2
V: TRBV28
J: TRBJ2-5
size: few
DNA: TGTGCCAGCAGTTCCAATAGCGGGAGAGTGGAGACCCAGTACTTC
CDR3: CASSSNSGRVETQYF

D: TRBD1
V: TRBV6-5
J: TRBJ2-7
size: -
DNA: TGTGCCAGCAGGGGGGACAGGGGCATCACCTACGAGCAGTACTTC
CDR3: CASRGDRGITYEQYF